These T cell receptor beta chains were read from a single sample in a study of blood T cell repertoires in COVID-19. Sequencing was performed with immunoSEQ multiplex PCR; in TCRdb, only in-frame clones are kept and a portion is missing. The profile shows more than 60,000 clones, approximately 87% of them singletons. The material sequenced was peripheral blood. These receptors originate from a man aged 50 to 60 with active COVID-19. The CDR3 runs from the conserved cysteine through the conserved F or W. Each record gives: J gene, clone size, D gene, V gene, CDR3 length, CDR3 DNA, CDR3 protein. The D gene is left open where the match is weak. Expanded clones are given a class, and other clones once, few, many or no size at all.

J gene: TRBJ2-5
clone size: NA
D gene: TRBD2
V gene: TRBV4-3
CDR3 length: 18
CDR3 DNA: TGCGCCAGCAGCCAAGTAAAGTCCGCTAGCGGGGGCAGGGAGACCCAGTACTTC
CDR3 protein: CASSQVKSASGGRETQYF

J gene: TRBJ1-1
clone size: once
D gene: NA
V gene: TRBV5-1
CDR3 length: 18
CDR3 DNA: TGCGCCAGCAGCTTGAGGCCCTCAGGGGTTGGTGTGAACACTGAAGCTTTCTTT
CDR3 protein: CASSLRPSGVGVNTEAFF

J gene: TRBJ2-1
clone size: NA
D gene: TRBD2
V gene: TRBV7-3
CDR3 length: 15
CDR3 DNA: TGTGCCAGCAGCTTAGGTCTAGCGGAATACAATGAGCAGTTCTTC
CDR3 protein: CASSLGLAEYNEQFF

J gene: TRBJ2-4
clone size: NA
D gene: NA
V gene: TRBV28
CDR3 length: 15
CDR3 DNA: TGTGCCAGCAGTTCCTTGGAGGCAGCCAAAAACATTCAGTACTTC
CDR3 protein: CASSSLEAAKNIQYF

J gene: TRBJ2-3
clone size: NA
D gene: NA
V gene: TRBV19
CDR3 length: 15
CDR3 DNA: TGTGCCAGTAGTATAGCGGGGATTAGCACAGATACGCAGTATTTT
CDR3 protein: CASSIAGISTDTQYF

J gene: TRBJ1-3
clone size: NA
D gene: NA
V gene: TRBV4-3
CDR3 length: 15
CDR3 DNA: TGCGCCAGCAGCCAACAAAGAGGAGCGGGAAACACCATATATTTT
CDR3 protein: CASSQQRGAGNTIYF

J gene: TRBJ1-5
clone size: NA
D gene: NA
V gene: TRBV7-2
CDR3 length: 15
CDR3 DNA: TGTGCCAGCAGCTCAGGGGTGGGGGAGAATCAGCCCCAGCATTTT
CDR3 protein: CASSSGVGENQPQHF

J gene: TRBJ2-1
clone size: NA
D gene: NA
V gene: TRBV12-3/TRBV12-4
CDR3 length: 12
CDR3 DNA: TGTGCCAGCAGTAACAGGGTTGGCGAGCAGTTCTTC
CDR3 protein: CASSNRVGEQFF

J gene: TRBJ2-7
clone size: NA
D gene: NA
V gene: TRBV19
CDR3 length: 15
CDR3 DNA: TGTGCCACCAAATCCGCACCTGGGGCCGCGGCCGAGCAGTACTTC
CDR3 protein: CATKSAPGAAAEQYF

J gene: TRBJ2-1
clone size: NA
D gene: NA
V gene: TRBV2
CDR3 length: 16
CDR3 DNA: TGTGCCAGCAGTGAAGCGTTGGCAGATCAGGGCAATGAGCAGTTCTTC
CDR3 protein: CASSEALADQGNEQFF

J gene: TRBJ2-7
clone size: NA
D gene: TRBD2
V gene: TRBV7-7
CDR3 length: 16
CDR3 DNA: TGTGCTAGCAGCTTAGGTGGGACTAGCTTGAACTACGAGCAGTACTTC
CDR3 protein: CASSLGGTSLNYEQYF

J gene: TRBJ1-4
clone size: NA
D gene: NA
V gene: TRBV11-3
CDR3 length: 15
CDR3 DNA: TGTGCCAGCAGCTTACGGGGGGCTGCTAATGAAAAACTGTTTTTT
CDR3 protein: CASSLRGAANEKLFF

J gene: TRBJ1-3
clone size: few
D gene: NA
V gene: TRBV13
CDR3 length: 14
CDR3 DNA: TGTGCCAGCAGCTTACCGGGGATCGGAAACACCATATATTTT
CDR3 protein: CASSLPGIGNTIYF

J gene: TRBJ1-2
clone size: NA
D gene: TRBD1
V gene: TRBV12-3/TRBV12-4
CDR3 length: 13
CDR3 DNA: TGTGCCAGCAGGCCAACAGGGGCCTATGGCTACACCTTC
CDR3 protein: CASRPTGAYGYTF

J gene: TRBJ1-3
clone size: NA
D gene: NA
V gene: TRBV11-1
CDR3 length: 14
CDR3 DNA: TGTGCCAGCAGGGACTTTTCGAGTGGGAACACCATATATTTT
CDR3 protein: CASRDFSSGNTIYF

J gene: TRBJ2-7
clone size: medium-sized
D gene: NA
V gene: TRBV21-1
CDR3 length: 16
CDR3 DNA: TGTGCCAGCAGCACCGCTAGCGGGAGAATCTCCTACGAGCAGTACTTC
CDR3 protein: CASSTASGRISYEQYF